This T cell receptor beta chain is from a study of PD-L1 blockade in urothelial cancer. Study overall: Men with urothelial cancer arising in the bladder made up most of the 29 patients. Within tumor samples, the median T cell count was about 1,400 cells.

This clone was seen a few times. Method: immunoSEQ multiplex PCR; TCRdb's copy keeps in-frame clones and lacks some. The sample has 35,000 or so clones, about a third seen once. The receptor was derived from a man aged 60 to 75 with urothelial cancer. The material was tumor tissue, obtained before atezolizumab (anti-PD-L1) treatment.

The CDR3 protein is CAWSVDRGGRANEKLFF. CDR3 nucleotide sequence: TGTGCCTGGAGTGTAGACAGGGGAGGAAGGGCTAATGAAAAACTGTTTTTT. V is TRBV30 and J is TRBJ1-4; 8 positions agree with TRBD1. Germline values: CDR1 GTSNPN, CDR2 SVGIG (reference sequence). CDR3 length: 17 amino acids. Losses at the gene ends were 0 bases for V and 3 bases for J; bases not matched to a gene: 9.